This T cell receptor beta chain was sequenced during a study of graft-versus-host responses after intestinal transplantation. TCRdb's copy holds only in-frame clones and misses some; the assay was immunoSEQ multiplex PCR. This table has about 77,000 clones, about nine tenths appearing once. For this clone: Antigen unknown.

Study-wide results and caveats: There were GvH clones found in recipient marrow, and some of them appeared first in ileum or blood. Peak GvH clone levels in circulation were associated with early post-transplant HvG declines.

The CDR3 covers 15 residues. Germline CDR1 is MNHNY and CDR2 is SVGAGI (reference sequence). The V end lost 0 bases, the J end lost 4 bases, and 10 bases lay between the germline ends. The chain links TRBV6-6 to TRBJ1-3, with D unresolved. The receptor was derived from a human patient who received an intestinal transplant, so some T cells may come from the graft donor. This specimen was PBMCs, taken 98 days after intestinal transplantation. DNA of the CDR3: TGTGCCAGCAGTTACTCTGGGGAGGCAGGAAACACCATATATTTT. The encoded protein is CASSYSGEAGNTIYF.